Each of the 7 T cell receptor beta chains below was sequenced from the same sample in a study of cytomegalovirus exposure and HLA in healthy donors. Vbeta (60) and Jbeta (13) primers were used in the PCR. Sequencing was performed with immunoSEQ multiplex PCR; in TCRdb, only in-frame clones are kept and a portion is missing. The repertoire holds over 85,000 clones, about 70% seen once, with 2.1% in the top ten. Source material: PBMCs. The receptors come from a man aged 25-45 years in good health and CMV-seronegative.

The chain uses TRBV5-1 and TRBJ1-1; 7 bases map to TRBD1. Per germline, CDR1 SGHRS and CDR2 YFSETQ. This CDR3 region has 15 residues. Trimming removed 2 bases from V and 5 bases from J; junction bases left unmatched: 9. The CDR3 here is CASSFDTGVFTEAFF. The DNA for the CDR3 is TGCGCCAGCAGCTTTGATACAGGGGTGTTTACTGAAGCTTTCTTT.

The chain carries TRBV5-1 and TRBJ2-5, with TRBD1 as a possible D gene (6 bases). Germline V CDR1 and CDR2: SGHRS, YFSETQ. This CDR3 contains 14 residues. Trimming took 0 bases from V and 5 from J, leaving 11 bases between them. This CDR3 reads CASSLDGGKETQYF. DNA of the CDR3: TGCGCCAGCAGCTTGGATGGGGGCAAGGAGACCCAGTACTTC.

The V gene is TRBV30, the J gene TRBJ1-5; 7 bases fit TRBD1. The J segment lost 4 bases and the V segment lost 1 base, leaving 13 bases of the junction unmatched. The CDR3 is 17 residues long. Germline CDR1 and CDR2: GTSNPN and SVGIG (reference sequence). The CDR3: CAWSDRQGRGINQPQHF. CDR3 nucleotide sequence: TGTGCCTGGAGTGATCGACAGGGTAGGGGGATAAATCAGCCCCAGCATTTT.

The chain uses TRBV2 and TRBJ2-6; D call uncertain. Germline loops: CDR1 SNHLY, CDR2 FYNNEI. Between the trimmed V and J ends, which lost 5 bases and 0 bases, there was a span of 5 bases. The CDR3 totals 14 residues. CDR3 amino acids: CASSSNSGANVLTF. DNA of the CDR3: TGTGCCAGCAGTAGCAACTCTGGGGCCAACGTCCTGACTTTC.

This rearrangement joins TRBV7-3 to TRBJ2-3; D may be TRBD2 (7 bases). Trimming shortened V by 5 bases and J by 6 bases, and 18 bases separated the two germline ends. Germline CDR1 SGHTA, CDR2 FQGTGA. The CDR3 sequence is 15 residues long. Written as DNA, the CDR3 is TGTGCCAGCAGCCCCGCAGGGGACGGGAGGGATACGCAGTATTTT. This gives the protein CASSPAGDGRDTQYF.

This chain links TRBV4-1 with TRBJ1-2; unclear D gene. Germline V lookup: CDR1 MGHRA, CDR2 YSYEKL. V lost 2 bases and J 1 base, leaving 14 bases between the germline ends. The CDR3 totals 16 residues. CDR3 protein: CASSQLFVSFNYGYTF. CDR3 nucleotide sequence: TGCGCCAGCAGCCAACTTTTCGTCTCCTTTAACTATGGCTACACCTTC.

This chain uses TRBV7-2 with TRBJ2-5, with D perhaps matching TRBD2 (6 bases). CDR1 is SGHTA and CDR2 is FQGNSA in the germline V gene. The CDR3 consists of 13 residues. Trimming shortened V by 7 bases and J by 2 bases, and 11 bases separated the two germline ends. In DNA form, the CDR3 reads TGTGCCAGCACCCGGGGGTTTCAAGAGACCCAGTACTTC. This translates into CASTRGFQETQYF.